One and the same sample provided the 7 T cell receptor beta chains below, sequenced in a study of blood T cell repertoires in COVID-19. Clones were sequenced by immunoSEQ multiplex PCR, and TCRdb holds only the in-frame ones, with some missing. The sample carries a few hundred thousand clones, 70% to 90% recorded once. Sequenced material: peripheral blood. The source of these receptors is a woman in her late teens or twenties who had recovered from COVID-19.

The table lists this clone with many counts. This sequence joins TRBV7-9 and TRBJ2-2; tentatively, D is TRBD2 (6 bases). V lost 4 bases and J 5 bases, leaving 14 bases between the germline ends. This CDR3 is built from 15 residues. CDR1 is SEHNR and CDR2 is FQNEAQ in the germline V gene (reference sequence). The CDR3, as DNA: TGTGCCAGCAGCTCAGAGGGAGGTGGTACCGGGGAGCTGTTTTTT. Amino acids: CASSSEGGGTGELFF.

The DNA for the CDR3 is TGCGCCAGCAGCCAAGATATAGGGGGCTATGGCTACACCTTC. Its protein product is CASSQDIGGYGYTF. The chain links TRBV4-1 to TRBJ1-2, with D perhaps matching TRBD1 (6 bases). CDR1 and CDR2 (germline): MGHRA, YSYEKL. Trimming pared 0 bases from V and 4 bases from J, leaving 9 bases between. The CDR3 is made up of 14 amino acids.

This chain links TRBV4-1 with TRBJ1-6, with 8 bases matching TRBD1. The V gene's germline CDR1 is MGHRA and CDR2 YSYEKL. The trim removed 0 bases at V and 5 bases at J, leaving 15 bases unmatched. CDR3 length equals 20 residues. The CDR3 spells CASSQDSLLSGDRHNSPLHF. CDR3 nucleotides: TGCGCCAGCAGCCAAGATAGTCTACTCTCCGGGGACAGGCATAATTCACCCCTCCACTTT.

This sequence joins TRBV7-2 and TRBJ1-2; TRBD1 might be the D (5 bases). Per germline, CDR1 SGHTA and CDR2 FQGNSA. V lost 1 base and J lost 4, with 10 bases in between. There are 14 residues in the CDR3. CDR3 sequence: CASSLGQGGYGYTF. The CDR3 DNA is TGTGCCAGCAGCTTAGGGCAGGGCGGCTATGGCTACACCTTC.

This chain uses TRBV7-9 with TRBJ2-1; D is perhaps TRBD1 (6 bases). The CDR3 loop spans 13 amino acids. Trimming took 5 bases from V and 5 from J, leaving 10 bases between them. From germline, CDR1 is SEHNR and CDR2 FQNEAQ (reference sequence). The CDR3 region is CASSLQGNNEQFF. CDR3 DNA sequence: TGTGCCAGCAGCCTACAGGGTAACAATGAGCAGTTCTTC.

By frequency in the sample, this clone is medium-sized. This chain links TRBV11-2 with TRBJ2-5; no firm D call. The CDR3 sequence is 13 residues long. Germline V lookup: CDR1 SGHAT, CDR2 FQNNGV. The V end was cut by 3 bases, the J end by 5 bases, with 10 bases between. CDR3 in DNA: TGTGCCAGCAGCTTGTGGGCGACGGAGACCCAGTACTTC. Amino acid sequence: CASSLWATETQYF.

The rearrangement uses TRBV27 and TRBJ1-5; tentatively, D is TRBD1 (5 bases). V was cut by 10 bases and J by 0 bases, with 13 bases left in between. CDR1 MNHEY and CDR2 SMNVEV come from the germline V gene (reference sequence). The CDR3 runs to 14 residues. Here the CDR3 reads CATSDNYSNQPQHF. CDR3 nucleotides: TGTGCCACCTCGGACAACTATAGCAATCAGCCCCAGCATTTT.